What follows are 19 T cell receptor beta chains derived from one specimen sequenced in a study of cytomegalovirus exposure and HLA in healthy donors. In the PCR, 60 Vbeta and 13 Jbeta primers were used. Sequenced by immunoSEQ multiplex PCR; TCRdb stores in-frame clones only, minus some. Of around 62,000 clones in the sample, roughly 80% were seen once. Sequences were obtained from PBMCs. The source of these receptors is a male donor in good health and CMV-seropositive.

This chain uses TRBV10-3 with TRBJ1-1; D might be TRBD1 (6 bases). This CDR3 is 12 amino acids long. V lost 3 bases and J 8 bases, leaving 10 bases between the germline ends. The V gene's germline CDR1 is ENHRY and CDR2 SYGVKD. The DNA of the CDR3 is TGTGCCATCAGTGATTACGACAGGGAAGCTTTCTTT. This translates into CAISDYDREAFF.

The V and J genes are TRBV27 and TRBJ2-7; a weak D match, TRBD2 (5 bases). Germline CDR1 MNHEY, CDR2 SMNVEV (reference sequence). V shed 4 bases and J shed 2 bases, with 6 bases lying between them. The CDR3 runs to 12 residues. The CDR3 protein is CASSSGTYEQYF. CDR3 bases: TGTGCCAGCAGTTCCGGGACCTACGAGCAGTACTTC.

This clone was counted once. The chain is built from TRBV4-1 and TRBJ1-1; 11 bases line up with TRBD1. Trimming took 2 bases from V and 6 from J; bases not matched to a gene: 2. This CDR3 has 14 residues. Germline V CDR1 and CDR2: MGHRA, YSYEKL. The CDR3 is CASSQRGQGAEAFF. The CDR3 coding sequence is TGCGCCAGCAGCCAACGGGGACAGGGGGCTGAAGCTTTCTTT.

The CDR3 sequence is CASSLVRGSNEKLFF. The DNA for the CDR3 is TGTGCCAGCAGCTTGGTGCGGGGATCTAATGAAAAACTGTTTTTT. V gene TRBV5-8 combines with J gene TRBJ1-4; D is undetermined. Germline CDR1 and CDR2: SGHTS and YDEGEE. The CDR3 runs 15 residues. V lost 0 bases and J lost 3, with 9 bases in between.

The rearrangement uses TRBV4-2 and TRBJ1-2; D gene ambiguous. The CDR3 contains 16 residues. Germline V gives CDR1 LGHNA, CDR2 YNFKEQ. V was shortened by 0 bases and J by 2 bases, with 13 bases between the two germline ends. CDR3: CASSQDFSRENYGYTF. The CDR3 nucleotides read TGTGCCAGCAGCCAAGATTTTTCTCGTGAGAACTATGGCTACACCTTC.

J is TRBJ2-5 and V is TRBV27; 10 bases are a match to TRBD1. The J call is in doubt because the DNA end fits TRBJ2-7 better. Germline lookup yields CDR1 MNHEY and CDR2 SMNVEV (reference sequence). The CDR3 contains 15 residues. The CDR3, as DNA: TGTGCCAGCAGGGGGGGACAGGGGAAAACCTACGAGCAGTACTTC. It is translated as CASRGGQGKTYEQYF.

This chain connects TRBV10-3 to TRBJ2-3; 7 bases line up with TRBD1. This CDR3 contains 14 residues. The germline CDR1 and CDR2 sequences are ENHRY and SYGVKD. J lost 7 bases, V lost 3 bases, and 7 bases had no gene match. Here the CDR3 DNA reads TGTGCCATCAGTGACCGACAGGGAAGAAATACGCAGTATTTT. Amino acids: CAISDRQGRNTQYF.

The chain couples TRBV4-3 to TRBJ1-6; D unresolved. The CDR3 is 19 amino acids. V was pared by 0 bases and J by 0 bases, with 15 bases between. The V gene's germline CDR1 is LGHNA and CDR2 YSLEER. The CDR3 loop is CASSQDPVPQSSYNSPLHF. As DNA, the CDR3 is TGCGCCAGCAGCCAAGACCCGGTGCCCCAAAGCTCCTATAATTCACCCCTCCACTTT.

The chain employs TRBV6-6 and TRBJ1-2; D is perhaps TRBD1 (5 bases). Germline assignment: CDR1 MNHNY and CDR2 SVGAGI (reference sequence). This CDR3 has 15 residues. V lost 6 bases to trimming and J lost 2 bases, with 16 bases between them. The DNA of the CDR3 is TGTGCCAGCAGAAGGATGACAGCCCGAAACTATGGCTACACCTTC. Its translation is CASRRMTARNYGYTF.

This chain uses TRBV10-3 with TRBJ1-4; TRBD1 agrees at 9 bases. CDR1 ENHRY and CDR2 SYGVKD come from the germline V gene. This CDR3 comprises 14 residues. V lost 3 bases and J lost 7; bases outside the gene matches: 3. CDR3 amino acids: CAISDPDRGEKLFF. The CDR3 DNA sequence: TGTGCCATCAGTGACCCGGACAGGGGTGAAAAACTGTTTTTT.

The chain uses TRBV19 and TRBJ1-2, with 7 bases identical to TRBD1. V lost 6 bases to trimming and J lost 4 bases; unmatched junction nucleotides: 14. Germline V gene lookup returns CDR1 LNHDA and CDR2 SQIVND (reference sequence). The CDR3 is made up of 16 amino acids. The chain's CDR3 is CASSKITGARSYGYTF. CDR3 nucleotides: TGTGCCAGTAGCAAGATTACAGGGGCGAGATCCTATGGCTACACCTTC.

This sequence joins TRBV6-1 and TRBJ1-5, with D maybe TRBD1 (6 bases). Germline V gene sequence: CDR1 MNHNS, CDR2 SASEGT. There are 13 residues in the CDR3. The V gene lost 6 bases and the J gene lost 10 bases, with 16 bases spanning the gap. CDR3 loop: CASRPQGWGPQHF. CDR3 nucleotide sequence: TGTGCCAGCAGGCCGCAGGGGTGGGGTCCCCAGCATTTT.

This chain joins TRBV4-3 and TRBJ2-1; the match to TRBD2 covers 8 bases. This CDR3 region has 15 residues. Germline trimming cut 0 bases from V and 9 bases from J; bases unmatched to any gene: 7. Germline V CDR1 and CDR2: LGHNA, YSLEER. The CDR3 sequence: CASSQDREGMGEQFF. The CDR3 DNA reads TGCGCCAGCAGCCAAGATCGGGAGGGTATGGGTGAGCAGTTCTTC.

A single count supports this clone. J is TRBJ2-5 and V is TRBV7-2; a weak D match, TRBD1 (7 bases). The germline CDR1 and CDR2 sequences are SGHTA and FQGNSA. V was cut by 5 bases and J by 1 base, with 14 bases left in between. The CDR3 has 15 residues. CDR3 protein: CASSPPEGAQETQYF. CDR3 DNA: TGTGCCAGCAGCCCGCCGGAGGGGGCCCAAGAGACCCAGTACTTC.

The chain has TRBV5-1 and TRBJ2-7, with TRBD1 matching over 9 bases. The CDR3 totals 15 residues. With V trimmed by 3 bases and J by 6 bases, 10 bases remained unmatched. The germline V gene has CDR1 SGHRS and CDR2 YFSETQ. CDR3 nucleotides: TGCGCCAGCAGCTCCGCCGGGACAGGGCGGGCCGAGCAGTACTTC. It encodes CASSSAGTGRAEQYF.

V and J are TRBV28 and TRBJ1-1; weak D call: TRBD1 (6 bases). Trimming removed 1 base from V and 1 base from J, with 10 bases in between. The CDR3 is made up of 15 amino acids. Germline lookup yields CDR1 MDHEN and CDR2 SYDVKM. CDR3 sequence: CASSLFEQGNTEAFF. CDR3 bases: TGTGCCAGCAGTTTATTCGAACAGGGGAACACTGAAGCTTTCTTT.

The chain uses TRBV10-3 and TRBJ2-5; 16 bases agree with TRBD2. The CDR3 totals 15 residues. Trimming took 6 bases from V and 4 from J; bases not matched to a gene: 2. The germline gives CDR1 ENHRY, CDR2 SYGVKD. The CDR3 DNA reads TGTGCCATCAGGGGACTAGCGGGGGGGATAGAGACCCAGTACTTC. Protein product: CAIRGLAGGIETQYF.

V usage is TRBV29-1 and J usage is TRBJ2-1; 9 bases agree with TRBD2. This CDR3 spans 14 amino acids. The germline V gene encodes CDR1 SQVTM and CDR2 ANQGSEA. V shed 7 bases, J shed 8 bases, and the junction held 12 bases outside the gene matches. In DNA, the CDR3 is TGCAGCGCAAGGGCTAGCGGGGCCTGGGATGAGCAGTTCTTC. It yields the protein CSARASGAWDEQFF.

This chain connects TRBV7-2 to TRBJ2-7, with unresolved D. Germline V gives CDR1 SGHTA, CDR2 FQGNSA. V was shortened by 1 base and J by 6 bases, with 4 bases between the two germline ends. The CDR3 runs to 11 residues. CDR3: CASSLEREQYF. The CDR3, as DNA: TGTGCCAGCAGCTTAGAGCGCGAGCAGTACTTC.